The 27 T cell receptor beta chains given below trace back to one sample, sequenced in a study of control samples from healthy donors and cancer patients. Using immunoSEQ multiplex PCR, the repertoire was profiled, and TCRdb retains in-frame clones only, with some absent. The repertoire holds 400,000 to 450,000 clones, with more than 80% as singletons. The sample consisted of PBMCs. These receptors were taken from a middle-aged man with head and neck cancer.

This clone has only a few counts. This chain connects TRBV9 to TRBJ2-1; 7 positions match TRBD1. J gave up 7 bases and V 3 bases, and 7 bases lay outside the gene matches. Germline V gene lookup returns CDR1 SGDLS and CDR2 YYNGEE. This CDR3 region has 14 residues. For the CDR3, the DNA is TGTGCCAGCAGCGCCTCAGGGGGTTGGAATGAGCAGTTCTTC. Amino acids: CASSASGGWNEQFF.

This clone was seen just once. The chain couples TRBV5-6 to TRBJ1-6; D is ambiguous. V lost 0 bases to trimming and J lost 0 bases, with 10 bases between them. The germline V gene has CDR1 SGHDT and CDR2 YYEEEE. The CDR3 loop spans 17 amino acids. The DNA for the CDR3 is TGTGCCAGCAGCTTGGGGACGGCGAGCTCCTATAATTCACCCCTCCACTTT. Translated, it gives CASSLGTASSYNSPLHF.

The chain is built from TRBV7-6 and TRBJ2-5; D may be TRBD1 or TRBD2 (6 bases each). Deletions cut 5 bases from V and 4 bases from J, with 20 bases between. This CDR3 is 16 amino acids long. The germline V gene has CDR1 SGHVS and CDR2 FNYEAQ. Here the CDR3 DNA reads TGTGCCAGCAGCCCGGTTGGAGGGGGGCACGGAGAGACCCAGTACTTC. This codes for CASSPVGGGHGETQYF.

V is TRBV9 and J is TRBJ1-6; 8 positions agree with TRBD1. Losses at the gene ends were 4 bases for V and 7 bases for J; bases not matched to a gene: 4. Germline assignment: CDR1 SGDLS and CDR2 YYNGEE. The CDR3 extends over 14 amino acids. For the CDR3, the DNA is TGTGCCAGCAGCCAAGGACAGGGAAATTCACCCCTCCACTTT. This codes for CASSQGQGNSPLHF.

For this clone: The sample has other DNA sequences that encode this CDR3 too. The chain carries TRBV29-1 and TRBJ2-3, with D tentatively TRBD1 or TRBD2 (7 bases each). This CDR3 is 15 amino acids long. Trimming took off 7 bases at V and 3 bases at J, with 20 bases between the two ends. In germline, CDR1 is SQVTM, CDR2 ANQGSEA. CDR3 nucleotide sequence: TGCAGCGCAGGGGGTGGGGGGGACGGGACAGATACGCAGTATTTT. It encodes CSAGGGGDGTDTQYF.

The chain couples TRBV27 to TRBJ2-7; unclear D gene. The V end was cut by 3 bases, the J end by 0 bases, with 6 bases between. Germline CDR1 reads MNHEY; CDR2 reads SMNVEV (reference sequence). CDR3 length: 13 residues. Here the CDR3 reads CASSFQLSYEQYF. In DNA, the CDR3 is TGTGCCAGCAGTTTTCAACTCTCCTACGAGCAGTACTTC.

The chain recombines TRBV6-5 with TRBJ1-1, with D maybe TRBD1 (6 bases). Germline CDR1 and CDR2: MNHEY and SVGAGI. Trimming pared 4 bases from V and 1 base from J, leaving 13 bases between. CDR3 length: 15 amino acids. CDR3 bases: TGTGCCAGCAGTTCCAACAGGGAGGGGAACACTGAAGCTTTCTTT. Translated, it gives CASSSNREGNTEAFF.

The chain carries TRBV28 and TRBJ2-2; D may correspond to TRBD1 or TRBD2 (5 bases each). Germline V CDR1 and CDR2: MDHEN, SYDVKM. The CDR3 extends over 12 amino acids. Deletions cut 10 bases from V and 6 bases from J, with 12 bases between. This CDR3 reads CAIGTRAGELFF. Here the CDR3 DNA reads TGTGCCATCGGGACGCGGGCCGGGGAGCTGTTTTTT.

V gene TRBV7-9 combines with J gene TRBJ1-2; a weak D match, TRBD1 (5 bases). The CDR3 extends over 16 amino acids. The germline gives CDR1 SEHNR, CDR2 FQNEAQ (reference sequence). V dropped 3 bases and J dropped 2 bases, with 16 bases sitting between them. The CDR3 reads CASSLYGTAKNYGYTF. CDR3 coding DNA: TGTGCCAGCAGCTTGTACGGGACGGCGAAAAACTATGGCTACACCTTC.

V usage is TRBV11-2 and J usage is TRBJ1-4; D is unresolved. Deletions cut 5 bases from V and 0 bases from J, with 16 bases between. Germline values: CDR1 SGHAT, CDR2 FQNNGV. This CDR3 is built from 17 residues. This CDR3 is CASSVIGTVATNEKLFF. CDR3 nucleotide sequence: TGTGCCAGCAGCGTCATAGGTACAGTTGCAACTAATGAAAAACTGTTTTTT. Supplemented by reference TRBV11-2 and TRBJ1-4, the full variable domain reads EAGVAQSPRYKIIEKRQSVAFWCNPISGHATLYWYQQILGQGPKLLIQFQNNGVVDDSQLPKDRFSAERLKGVDSTLKIQPAKLEDSAVYLCASSVIGTVATNEKLFFGSGTQLSVL.

The J gene is TRBJ1-3, the V gene TRBV7-9; tentatively, D is TRBD1 (5 bases). Trimming took 5 bases from V and 0 from J, leaving 8 bases between them. The CDR3 extends over 14 amino acids. Looked up from germline, CDR1 is SEHNR and CDR2 is FQNEAQ (reference sequence). CDR3 sequence: CASSQGSSGNTIYF. As DNA, the CDR3 is TGTGCCAGCAGCCAGGGTAGCTCTGGAAACACCATATATTTT.

The V and J genes are TRBV5-1 and TRBJ1-4; 9 bases fit TRBD1. This CDR3 spans 19 amino acids. With V trimmed by 0 bases and J by 0 bases, 9 bases remained unmatched. Germline assignment: CDR1 SGHRS and CDR2 YFSETQ. The CDR3 loop reads CASSLGLGTGLSTNEKLFF. The CDR3 coding sequence is TGCGCCAGCAGCTTGGGGCTCGGGACAGGGCTATCAACTAATGAAAAACTGTTTTTT.

This clone was counted only a few times. DNA for the CDR3: TGTGCCACCAGTGATGTTTCGAACTACGAGCAGTACTTC. This codes for CATSDVSNYEQYF. The V gene is TRBV24-1, the J gene TRBJ2-7; no clear D gene. The V and J ends lost 3 bases and 3 bases respectively, with 8 bases between them. CDR1 is KGHDR, CDR2 SFDVKD, per germline. CDR3 length equals 13 residues.

The V call is TRBV7-9, the J call TRBJ2-7; TRBD2 is a possible D gene (5 bases). Germline-derived CDR1 and CDR2 are SEHNR and FQNEAQ (reference sequence). The germline V and J ends were trimmed by 3 bases and 6 bases, with 9 bases remaining between them. This CDR3 has 12 residues. The CDR3 DNA reads TGTGCCAGCAGCTTTATTGGGAGCGAGCAGTACTTC. Its protein is CASSFIGSEQYF.

V gene TRBV13 combines with J gene TRBJ2-2; D may match TRBD1 or TRBD2 (5 bases each). Germline V lookup: CDR1 PRHDT, CDR2 FYEKMQ (reference sequence). The ends were cut back, 5 bases at V and 0 bases at J, with 16 bases in the middle. The CDR3 contains 17 residues. The CDR3 DNA follows: TGTGCCAGCAGCATCGGTCTGGGACCAGCGAACACCGGGGAGCTGTTTTTT. Translation: CASSIGLGPANTGELFF. The full variable domain, completed using reference TRBV13 and TRBJ2-2, is AAGVIQSPRHLIKEKRETATLKCYPIPRHDTVYWYQQGPGQDPQFLISFYEKMQSDKGSIPDRFSAQQFSDYHSELNMSSLELGDSALYFCASSIGLGPANTGELFFGEGSRLTVL.

V and J are TRBV28 and TRBJ1-5; D might be TRBD1 (5 bases). CDR1 is MDHEN, CDR2 SYDVKM, per germline. This CDR3 region has 15 residues. Trimming cost V 1 base and J 3 bases, with 10 bases left between them. In DNA form, the CDR3 reads TGTGCCAGCAGTTTATTGGGGGGGATCAATCAGCCCCAGCATTTT. This sequence encodes CASSLLGGINQPQHF.

This clone was found once. This chain uses TRBV2 with TRBJ2-7, with TRBD2 matching 7 bases. CDR1 and CDR2 (germline): SNHLY, FYNNEI. The CDR3 is 16 residues long. The trim removed 3 bases at V and 2 bases at J, leaving 10 bases unmatched. In DNA, the CDR3 is TGTGCCAGCAGTGAGTTCAGTTGGCTAGCGGCCTACGAGCAGTACTTC. Translated: CASSEFSWLAAYEQYF.

The CDR3 nucleotides read TGTGCCAGCAGCGGATGGATTGAGAAGACAGATACGCAGTATTTT. Its protein product is CASSGWIEKTDTQYF. V is TRBV7-9 and J is TRBJ2-3, with D uncertain. The V and J ends lost 5 bases and 3 bases respectively, with 15 bases between them. This CDR3 has 15 residues. CDR1 and CDR2 from the germline V gene are SEHNR and FQNEAQ (reference sequence).

The chain joins TRBV18 to TRBJ2-6, with unresolved D. CDR3 length equals 14 residues. V was clipped by 3 bases and J by 2 bases, with 5 bases between them. Germline lookup yields CDR1 KGHSH and CDR2 LQKENI. CDR3: CASSPETGANVLTF. Written as DNA, the CDR3 is TGTGCCAGCTCACCGGAAACTGGGGCCAACGTCCTGACTTTC.

The V gene is TRBV5-6, the J gene TRBJ2-7, with no clear D. The ends were cut back, 2 bases at V and 3 bases at J, with 12 bases in the middle. This CDR3 has 14 residues. CDR1 and CDR2 from the germline V gene are SGHDT and YYEEEE. In DNA form, the CDR3 reads TGTGCCAGCAGCTTTATAAGTGGGATCTACGAGCAGTACTTC. Translated: CASSFISGIYEQYF.

This chain uses TRBV15 with TRBJ2-7; TRBD1 might be the D (6 bases). The CDR3 loop spans 14 amino acids. Trimming took 0 bases from V and 5 from J, leaving 11 bases between them. Germline V lookup: CDR1 LNHNV, CDR2 YYDKDF (reference sequence). The CDR3 loop is CATSRDSYRDEQYF. The CDR3 bases are TGTGCCACCAGCAGAGATTCATACAGGGACGAGCAGTACTTC.

The V gene is TRBV9, the J gene TRBJ2-7, with 11 bases aligning to TRBD2. In germline, CDR1 is SGDLS, CDR2 YYNGEE. The junction had 8 bases not matched to a gene; V was cut back by 0 bases and J by 0 bases. The CDR3 consists of 18 residues. The CDR3 sequence: CASSVVTSGGPSSYEQYF. CDR3 sequence (DNA): TGTGCCAGCAGCGTAGTAACTAGCGGGGGTCCAAGCTCCTACGAGCAGTACTTC.

The chain employs TRBV5-1 and TRBJ1-4; possibly TRBD1 for D (5 bases). Trimming left V 1 base short and J 6 bases short, with 10 bases between. Germline V gene lookup returns CDR1 SGHRS and CDR2 YFSETQ. This CDR3 spans 14 amino acids. CDR3 sequence: CASSLWGLDEKLFF. The CDR3 coding sequence is TGCGCCAGCAGCTTGTGGGGGTTAGATGAAAAACTGTTTTTT.

The chain joins TRBV9 to TRBJ2-1, with a possible D match to TRBD2 (5 bases). V was pared by 3 bases and J by 0 bases, with 13 bases between. The CDR3 is made up of 16 amino acids. The germline CDR1 and CDR2 sequences are SGDLS and YYNGEE. CDR3 protein: CASSGIALSSYNEQFF. The CDR3 bases are TGTGCCAGCAGCGGAATAGCGCTAAGCTCCTACAATGAGCAGTTCTTC.

The count of this clone is one. J is TRBJ1-2 and V is TRBV30; D uncertain. From germline, CDR1 is GTSNPN and CDR2 SVGIG (reference sequence). There are 12 residues in the CDR3. Deletions cut 3 bases from V and 5 bases from J, with 10 bases between. This chain's CDR3 is CAWSGQAYGYTF. The CDR3, as DNA: TGTGCCTGGAGCGGGCAGGCATATGGCTACACCTTC.

This clone occurred once. The gene calls are TRBV7-9 and TRBJ2-1; 14 nucleotides line up with TRBD2. Trimming cost V 5 bases and J 4 bases; bases outside gene matches: 7. CDR1 and CDR2 from the germline V gene are SEHNR and FQNEAQ (reference sequence). The CDR3 length is 17 residues. The CDR3 protein is CASSPRLAGGEYNEQFF. The CDR3 DNA is TGTGCCAGCAGCCCCCGACTAGCGGGAGGGGAGTACAATGAGCAGTTCTTC.

This chain uses TRBV5-5 with TRBJ2-7, with D hard to call. Germline V gives CDR1 SGHKS, CDR2 YYEKEE (reference sequence). CDR3 size: 13 residues. V was trimmed by 2 bases and J by 1 base, leaving 7 bases between them. The CDR3 coding sequence is TGTGCCAGCAGCTTCGACGTGTCCTACGAGCAGTACTTC. Its translation: CASSFDVSYEQYF. The whole variable domain, filled in from reference TRBV5-5 and TRBJ2-7, reads DAGVTQSPTHLIKTRGQQVTLRCSPISGHKSVSWYQQVLGQGPQFIFQYYEKEERGRGNFPDRFSARQFPNYSSELNVNALLLGDSALYLCASSFDVSYEQYFGPGTRLTVT.